These T cell receptor beta chains were read from a single sample in a study of CD8+CD57+ T cells in acquired aplastic anemia. TCRdb ran MiXCR on the reads and lists one entry per CDR3 protein. The sample gives 450,000 to 600,000 distinct CDR3 sequences, around a third of which show up once; about 0.8% is in the top ten. Sequenced material: sorted CD4+, CD8+, or CD8+CD57+ T cells (not recorded which) from PBMCs. These TCRs come from a human donor with aplastic anemia. Both conserved end residues are part of each CDR3. A D gene is named only where the DNA matches it firmly. Clone size is given for some rows only: seen once, a few or many times, or a class if the clone is expanded.

cdr3_nt cdr3_aa clone_size v_call d_call j_call
TGTGCCAGCAGCTTAGAGGCAGGAAGAGAGGAAAAACTGTTTTTT CASSLEAGREEKLFF few TRBV7-9 NA TRBJ1-4
TGTGCCAGCAGTTCTTGGACAGGGGTACCTGAAGCTTTCTTT CASSSWTGVPEAFF NA TRBV27 TRBD1 TRBJ1-1
TGTGCCAGCAGCTGGACCTTCGGGGGCGTGAGCTCCTACGAGCAGTACTTC CASSWTFGGVSSYEQYF NA TRBV11-2 NA TRBJ2-7
TGTGCCAGCAGCCAAGACTTGCTATTTGCGGTCTCTGGGGCCAACGTCCTGACTTTC CASSQDLLFAVSGANVLTF NA TRBV4-2 NA TRBJ2-6
TGCGCCAGCAGCTTGGATGGGCTAGCGGGAGCCTTCTCCTACGAGCAGTACTTC CASSLDGLAGAFSYEQYF NA TRBV5-1 TRBD2 TRBJ2-7
TGTGCCAGCAGGCCGGGACTAGCGGGAGGGCCTAGCACAGATACGCAGTATTTT CASRPGLAGGPSTDTQYF many TRBV2 TRBD2 TRBJ2-3
TGTGCCAGCAGCTTAGGCGGGGTTGGCTACACCTTC CASSLGGVGYTF many TRBV7-2 NA TRBJ1-2
TGTGCCAGCAGCAGGAGGGGGCCTGGCGAAAAACTGTTTTTT CASSRRGPGEKLFF NA TRBV7-6 TRBD1 TRBJ1-4
TGTGCCAGCAGCCGAGTCCGGACAGGGGGTTCACCCCTCCACTTT CASSRVRTGGSPLHF many TRBV3-1 TRBD1 TRBJ1-6
TGTGCCAGCAGCGGGGTGATACTTCGCTCCGACGAGGCTAACTATGGCTACACCTTC CASSGVILRSDEANYGYTF many TRBV7-9 NA TRBJ1-2
TGTGCCAGCAGCTTAGAGTCAGGGGACTATGGCTACACCTTC CASSLESGDYGYTF many TRBV7-2 NA TRBJ1-2
TGTGCCAGCAGCGTAGGGTCGCTACAGGGCTTGAACACTGAAGCTTTCTTT CASSVGSLQGLNTEAFF NA TRBV9 NA TRBJ1-1
TGCAGTGCCCAGGGACAAACTGGAAACACCATATATTTT CSAQGQTGNTIYF few TRBV20-1 NA TRBJ1-3
TGTGCCAGCAGCCCCGATCTAGCGGGAAGGAATGAGCAGTTCTTC CASSPDLAGRNEQFF NA TRBV3-1 TRBD2 TRBJ2-1
TGTGCCAGCAGGGCGGGGGGGCAGGGCGGCAATCAGCCCCAGCATTTT CASRAGGQGGNQPQHF NA TRBV6-1 NA TRBJ1-5
TGTGCCAGCAGCTCATACAGGGCATTCTCTCCCCTCTATGGCTACACCTTC CASSSYRAFSPLYGYTF many TRBV11-2 NA TRBJ1-2
TGCGCCAGCAGCTTGGGCTTCGCCAGCTTCAACACTGAAGCTTTCTTT CASSLGFASFNTEAFF once TRBV5-1 NA TRBJ1-1
TGTGCCAGCAGCTTGCAGGGGGACCGTAAGACCCAGTACTTC CASSLQGDRKTQYF many TRBV7-6 TRBD1 TRBJ2-5
TGCGCCAGCAGCTTGGCGCAGGGGGAAACAGATACGCAGTATTTT CASSLAQGETDTQYF few TRBV5-1 TRBD1 TRBJ2-3
TGTGCCATCAGTGTTGGAGGGGGTAGCTCTGGGGCCAACGTCCTGACTTTC CAISVGGGSSGANVLTF many TRBV10-3 NA TRBJ2-6
TGTGCCAGCAACCAACAGTTGGATCAGCCCCAGCATTTT CASNQQLDQPQHF NA TRBV2 NA TRBJ1-5
TGTGCCACCAGCAGCACAGGACCGGTGGGGTTCGAGCAGTACTTC CATSSTGPVGFEQYF NA TRBV15 NA TRBJ2-7
TGCGCCAGCAGCTCGCAGGGGTTTGAGCAGTTCTTC CASSSQGFEQFF few TRBV5-1 NA TRBJ2-1
TGCAGTGCTACGAGGACTCAGGGGGCGAGTGGAAACACCATATATTTT CSATRTQGASGNTIYF many TRBV20-1 TRBD1 TRBJ1-3
TGTGCCACCAGTGATCGTGGCAGGGAGGGCTATGGCTACACCTTC CATSDRGREGYGYTF NA TRBV24-1 NA TRBJ1-2
TGTGCCAGCAGCGTAGGGGTTCAGGGGTGGACTGAAGCTTTCTTT CASSVGVQGWTEAFF NA TRBV9 NA TRBJ1-1
TGTGCCAGCACCCAGAGGGGACTAGCGGGAGTAGGGAACGAGCAGTACTTC CASTQRGLAGVGNEQYF few TRBV12-3/TRBV12-4 TRBD2 TRBJ2-7
TGTGCCAGCAGCTTAGATCTGGCGGGAGTCTCAGATACGCAGTATTTT CASSLDLAGVSDTQYF few TRBV11-3 TRBD2 TRBJ2-3
TGTGCCATCAGTTGGAGCGGGGGTGGCGAGCAGTACTTC CAISWSGGGEQYF NA TRBV10-3 TRBD2 TRBJ2-7
TGTGCCACCGCCACTCGGGCGACTAGGAATTCACCCCTCCACTTT CATATRATRNSPLHF NA TRBV15 NA TRBJ1-6
TGCGCCAGCAGCGGGGGGGGCAAAAACACCGGGGAGCTGTTTTTT CASSGGGKNTGELFF NA TRBV5-1 NA TRBJ2-2
TGCAGCGGGAATACAGGGGGCACTGAAGCTTTCTTT CSGNTGGTEAFF many TRBV29-1 TRBD1 TRBJ1-1
TGTGCCAGCTCACCCTCTAGCGGGAGCCAGAGTGAGCAGTTCTTC CASSPSSGSQSEQFF NA TRBV19 TRBD2 TRBJ2-1
TGTGCCACTACGGACAGGGAAGGCGGCTACACCTTC CATTDREGGYTF NA TRBV10-3 TRBD1 TRBJ1-2
TGTGCCAGCAGCTTAGGAGGGAACGGGGAGCTGTTTTTT CASSLGGNGELFF NA TRBV7-3 NA TRBJ2-2
TGCGCCAGCGCCCGGGATGTTAACACTGAAGCTTTCTTT CASARDVNTEAFF many TRBV10-2 NA TRBJ1-1
TGCAGTGCTAGAGATCAGGGGGGCCTCGACACTGAAGCTTTCTTT CSARDQGGLDTEAFF few TRBV20-1 TRBD1 TRBJ1-1
TGTGCCAGTAGTACTAGCGGGAGGGAGGAGACCCAGTACTTC CASSTSGREETQYF many TRBV19 TRBD2 TRBJ2-5